The 6 T cell receptor beta chains listed next were all sequenced from one sample in a study of human T cells and chemical hapten exposure. Time point specified: pre-sensitization, week 0. Treatment of the sample: therapeutic diphenylcyclopropenone sensitization with weekly scalp DPC. TCRdb called the RACE reads again in MiXCR, with one record for every CDR3 protein. The table has 95,000 to 150,000 distinct CDR3 sequences, approximately 15% seen once. Here the sequenced sample was whole blood, taken in connection with sensitization to the hapten diphenylcyclopropenone (DPC). These receptors were obtained from a woman aged 18 to 35 with alopecia areata. Some clones in this sample may be carry-over from other donors' samples.

The chain links TRBV3-1 to TRBJ1-3; D gene unclear. Germline V gene lookup returns CDR1 LGHDT and CDR2 YNNKEL (reference sequence). This CDR3 is built from 17 residues. Trimming left V 2 bases short and J 1 base short, with 15 bases between. CDR3 in DNA: TGTGCCAGCAGCCAACGAGGACCGACCCAATCTGGAAACACCATATATTTT. Amino acids: CASSQRGPTQSGNTIYF.

This clonotype was observed a few times. This chain links TRBV29-1 with TRBJ2-2; no clear D gene. The V gene lost 0 bases and the J gene lost 0 bases, with 8 bases spanning the gap. The CDR3 is 15 residues long. CDR1 SQVTM and CDR2 ANQGSEA come from the germline V gene. CDR3 protein: CSVEEAVSNTGELFF. Written as DNA, the CDR3 is TGCAGCGTTGAAGAGGCAGTGTCGAACACCGGGGAGCTGTTTTTT.

This clonotype was recorded at least ten times. The chain couples TRBV7-6 to TRBJ1-1; unclear D gene. CDR3 length: 16 residues. V was cut by 3 bases and J by 0 bases, with 14 bases left in between. Germline V gene lookup returns CDR1 SGHVS and CDR2 FNYEAQ. CDR3 in amino acids: CASSLAPWQVNTEAFF. In DNA form, the CDR3 reads TGTGCCAGCAGCTTGGCCCCGTGGCAAGTGAACACTGAAGCTTTCTTT.

This clonotype was detected only a few times. This sequence joins TRBV7-2 and TRBJ1-1, with TRBD1 as a possible D gene (5 bases). Germline CDR1 and CDR2: SGHTA and FQGNSA. The CDR3 contains 15 residues. Trimming removed 2 bases at V and 1 base at J, with 11 bases between. The DNA for the CDR3 is TGTGCCAGCAGCTTAAGGGGCACCTGGAACACTGAAGCTTTCTTT. Translated: CASSLRGTWNTEAFF.

This clonotype showed up just a few times. The chain uses TRBV29-1 and TRBJ2-3; TRBD2 agrees at 8 bases. The germline CDR1 and CDR2 sequences are SQVTM and ANQGSEA. The J segment lost 5 bases and the V segment lost 7 bases, leaving 5 bases of the junction unmatched. This CDR3 contains 12 residues. CDR3 DNA sequence: TGCAGCGCAGGACTAGCAAGAGATACGCAGTATTTT. As protein: CSAGLARDTQYF.

V usage is TRBV20-1 and J usage is TRBJ2-5, with a possible D match to TRBD2 (7 bases). Germline V gives CDR1 DFQATT, CDR2 SNEGSKA (reference sequence). There are 13 residues in the CDR3. V lost 6 bases and J 1 base, leaving 12 bases between the germline ends. In DNA, the CDR3 is TGCAGTGCACCACGGGGGGCCCAAGAGACCCAGTACTTC. Encoded protein: CSAPRGAQETQYF.